This passage covers 10 T cell receptor beta chains from one sample sequenced in a study of blood T cells in healthy people across ages. Using a J-beta primer mix together with a sample-barcoded 5' primer, a second PCR was run for roughly 6 to 12 cycles. TCRdb reprocessed the 5' RACE reads via MiXCR and lists one record per CDR3 protein. Among 1,500,000 or so distinct CDR3 sequences listed, 40% to 45% were seen once. Material: blood. Every receptor here comes from a woman aged 18 to 35 in good health.

This clonotype has more than one count but fewer than ten. The chain uses TRBV27 and TRBJ1-1; tentatively, D is TRBD1 (5 bases). Trimming took 1 base from V and 3 from J, leaving 18 bases between them. The CDR3 runs to 17 residues. Germline V lookup: CDR1 MNHEY, CDR2 SMNVEV (reference sequence). The CDR3 reads CASSLYARGGQYTEAFF. CDR3 nucleotides: TGTGCCAGCAGTTTATATGCCCGTGGGGGTCAGTACACTGAAGCTTTCTTT.

The chain carries TRBV28 and TRBJ1-5; D ambiguous. This CDR3 has 11 residues. Germline V gives CDR1 MDHEN, CDR2 SYDVKM. Trimming stripped 6 bases from V and 7 bases from J, with 7 bases between. The CDR3 DNA reads as TGTGCCAGCAGGTCTAAGCAGCCCCAGCATTTT. Translating it yields CASRSKQPQHF.

The gene calls are TRBV9 and TRBJ2-1; 10 nucleotides line up with TRBD1. The CDR3 loop spans 16 amino acids. With 4 bases clipped from V and 0 bases from J, the junction kept 4 bases outside the gene matches. Germline loops: CDR1 SGDLS, CDR2 YYNGEE. The CDR3 sequence: CASSPRDRGSYNEQFF. The CDR3 DNA is TGTGCCAGCAGCCCACGGGACAGGGGCTCCTACAATGAGCAGTTCTTC.

This clonotype was seen more than once but under ten times. The J gene is TRBJ1-4, the V gene TRBV11-2, with D possibly matching TRBD1 (6 bases). The germline V gene encodes CDR1 SGHAT and CDR2 FQNNGV. The V end was cut by 5 bases, the J end by 3 bases, with 13 bases between. This CDR3 contains 15 residues. The CDR3 loop is CASSITGSSNEKLFF. The DNA for the CDR3 is TGTGCCAGCAGCATTACAGGGTCTTCTAATGAAAAACTGTTTTTT.

J is TRBJ2-7 and V is TRBV20-1, with TRBD2 matching 9 bases. The DNA end favors TRBJ2-5, so the J call may be wrong. The CDR3 runs 16 residues. The germline CDR1 and CDR2 sequences are DFQATT and SNEGSKA (reference sequence). This CDR3 reads CSARGGGAKGRETQYF. The CDR3 DNA follows: TGCAGTGCTAGAGGCGGGGGGGCAAAGGGACGAGAGACCCAGTACTTC.

Only one count was recorded for this clonotype. The chain carries TRBV29-1 and TRBJ1-4; TRBD1 might be the D (6 bases). V was cut by 6 bases and J by 2 bases, with 13 bases left in between. The CDR3 contains 14 residues. The germline V gene encodes CDR1 SQVTM and CDR2 ANQGSEA. Written as DNA, the CDR3 is TGCAGCGTCCAACCTGACAGGACTAATGAAAAACTGTTTTTT. It encodes CSVQPDRTNEKLFF. The full variable domain, in which reference TRBV29-1 and TRBJ1-4 provide the parts outside the CDR3, is SAVISQKPSRDICQRGTSLTIQCQVDSQVTMMFWYRQQPGQSLTLIATANQGSEATYESGFVIDKFPISRPNLTFSTLTVSNMSPEDSSIYLCSVQPDRTNEKLFFGSGTQLSVL.

This clonotype was seen only a few times. V gene TRBV29-1 combines with J gene TRBJ2-3; D is uncertain. V shed 3 bases and J shed 2 bases, with 9 bases lying between them. Germline CDR1 is SQVTM and CDR2 is ANQGSEA. The CDR3 contains 13 residues. In nucleotides, the CDR3 is TGCAGCGTTGATGCCCAGTCCACAGATACGCAGTATTTT. It translates to CSVDAQSTDTQYF.

The J gene is TRBJ2-1, the V gene TRBV3-1; D unresolved. V was trimmed by 4 bases and J by 5 bases, leaving 9 bases between them. The germline V gene encodes CDR1 LGHDT and CDR2 YNNKEL (reference sequence). The CDR3 extends over 13 amino acids. The CDR3 region has the DNA TGTGCCAGCAGCCTTCACGTGGACAATGAGCAGTTCTTC. Its protein is CASSLHVDNEQFF.

This clonotype came up a few times. This chain joins TRBV25-1 and TRBJ1-1; no clear D gene. Per germline, CDR1 MGHDK and CDR2 SYGVNS. V was clipped by 9 bases and J by 6 bases, with 17 bases between them. This CDR3 comprises 13 residues. The CDR3 sequence: CASLSVGKAEAFF. CDR3 bases: TGTGCCAGTCTCTCGGTTGGGAAGGCTGAAGCTTTCTTT.

V usage is TRBV4-1 and J usage is TRBJ2-5; TRBD1 might be the D (7 bases). The end of the DNA is better explained by TRBJ2-7, so the J call may be wrong. Germline CDR1 reads MGHRA; CDR2 reads YSYEKL. CDR3 length: 15 residues. Written as DNA, the CDR3 is TGCGCCAGCAGCCTACAGACTAGAGGGGGCCGCGAGCAGTACTTC. Its protein is CASSLQTRGGREQYF.